This T cell receptor (beta chain) was profiled in a study of siplizumab effects on memory and regulatory T cells. Note on this clone: Its specificity is unknown.

Germline V gene lookup returns CDR1 SGHVS and CDR2 FQNEAQ. The CDR3 totals 18 residues. Trimming cost V 5 bases and J 3 bases, with 22 bases left between them. Study observations and caveats: Proliferating Tregs in siplizumab cultures were never verified as suppressive. Alloreactive sequences that could be traced to unstimulated CD4+ memory cells showed a significant reduction under siplizumab.

TCRdb keeps only in-frame clones here, not all; method: immunoSEQ multiplex PCR. The sample has tens of thousands of clones; over 80% are singletons. Specimen: Tregs sorted from blood. This sequence originates from a human donor in good health. This chain joins TRBV7-8 and TRBJ2-2; TRBD1 or TRBD2 may be the D gene (5 bases each). The CDR3 sequence: CASSTRAAGSIYTGELFF. CDR3 bases: TGTGCCAGCAGCACCCGAGCGGCAGGGAGTATATACACCGGGGAGCTGTTTTTT. Filled out from reference TRBV7-8 and TRBJ2-2, the complete variable domain reads GAGVSQSPRYKVAKRGQDVALRCDPISGHVSLFWYQQALGQGPEFLTYFQNEAQLDKSGLPSDRFFAERPEGSVSTLKIQRTQQEDSAVYLCASSTRAAGSIYTGELFFGEGSRLTVL.